This TCR beta chain originates from a study of blood T cells in healthy people across ages. Overall study: Template switching caught about one barcoded beta molecule for each two T cells. Study findings and constraints: Per million T cells, the diversity of TCR beta decreased roughly linearly as age advanced. Strong correlation existed between TCR beta diversity and naive T cell percentage.

Germline assignment: CDR1 MDHEN and CDR2 SYDVKM. V was shortened by 6 bases and J by 2 bases, with 14 bases between the two germline ends. The CDR3 contains 14 residues. A remark on this clonotype: What it recognizes is unknown. Since a much larger clone is just one base distant, this may be a read error.

A sample-barcoded 5' primer and a J-beta primer mix were used in a second PCR of roughly 7 to 11 cycles. Each cDNA molecule received a tag from a template-switch adaptor that had 12 random nucleotides. TCRdb itself ran the 5' RACE reads through MiXCR, one entry per CDR3 protein. The sample has 700,000 to 800,000 distinct CDR3 sequences, roughly 45% seen once. Sequencing was performed on blood. This chain links TRBV28 with TRBJ2-7; D not certain. The TCR originated in a woman aged 60-75 years in good health. CDR3 in amino acids: CASRGRRLAYEQYF. CDR3 coding DNA: TGTGCCAGCAGAGGCCGTCGGCTAGCCTACGAGCAGTACTTC.